Following are 10 T cell receptor beta chains from one sample sequenced in a study of blood T cells in healthy people across ages. Combining a sample-barcoded 5' primer with a J-beta primer mix, a second PCR ran for about 6 to 11 cycles. In TCRdb, the 5' RACE reads were re-called with MiXCR into one record per CDR3 protein. Altogether 700,000 to 900,000 distinct CDR3 sequences are present, more than 25% being singletons, with the ten largest covering around 3%. The same data also contributed to another study, on T cells of mothers and their children.

The sample comprised blood. All receptors come from a boy younger than 18 in good health.

The chain has TRBV20-1 and TRBJ2-4; D remains unclear. Germline V gene sequence: CDR1 DFQATT, CDR2 SNEGSKA (reference sequence). The CDR3 totals 13 residues. The V end was cut by 5 bases, the J end by 0 bases, with 8 bases between. The CDR3 region is CSALVIAKNIQYF. In nucleotides, the CDR3 is TGCAGTGCTCTCGTTATAGCCAAAAACATTCAGTACTTC.

Ten or more counts support this clonotype. The chain couples TRBV12-3 or TRBV12-4 to TRBJ2-5, with 12 bases fitting TRBD2. Trimming removed 8 bases from V and 3 bases from J; junction bases left unmatched: 4. The CDR3 has 14 amino acids. CDR3 amino acids: CASSLAGGEETQYF. As DNA, the CDR3 is TGTGCCAGCTCACTAGCGGGGGGAGAAGAGACCCAGTACTTC.

The chain joins TRBV7-2 to TRBJ2-5; 9 bases fit TRBD2. The CDR3 is 16 residues long. Germline values: CDR1 SGHTA, CDR2 FQGNSA. V trimming: 0 bases; J trimming: 3 bases; junction bases outside the gene matches: 5. CDR3 residues: CASSLALAGRKETQYF. CDR3 coding DNA: TGTGCCAGCAGCTTAGCCCTAGCGGGGAGGAAAGAGACCCAGTACTTC. Together with reference TRBV7-2 and TRBJ2-5, the CDR3 gives the full variable domain: GAGVSQSPSNKVTEKGKDVELRCDPISGHTALYWYRQSLGQGLEFLIYFQGNSAPDKSGLPSDRFSAERTGGSVSTLTIQRTQQEDSAVYLCASSLALAGRKETQYFGPGTRLLVL.

V is TRBV29-1 and J is TRBJ2-7, with 9 bases matching TRBD1. Looked up from germline, CDR1 is SQVTM and CDR2 is ANQGSEA. The CDR3 extends over 11 amino acids. Trimming at V came to 7 bases and at J to 5 bases, leaving 3 bases not matched to a gene. CDR3 DNA sequence: TGCAGCGCAAGGACAGGGGACGAGCAGTACTTC. It encodes CSARTGDEQYF.

This clonotype was detected a few times. The V and J genes are TRBV12-3 or TRBV12-4 and TRBJ1-2; the match to TRBD1 covers 9 bases. This CDR3 is 16 amino acids long. Unmatched junction bases numbered 14, after V lost 4 bases and J lost 8 bases. CDR3 loop: CASSSARDRVFQGYTF. The DNA for the CDR3 is TGTGCCAGCAGTTCAGCCCGGGACAGGGTTTTTCAAGGCTACACCTTC.

With regard to this clonotype: Its ends do not fully match the called genes, so a read error is possible. The V call is TRBV11-2, the J call TRBJ2-7, with 8 nucleotides matching TRBD1. The CDR3 spans 13 residues. CDR1 SGHAT and CDR2 FQNNGV come from the germline V gene. Here the CDR3 reads CTSSLVPTGEQYF. The CDR3, as DNA: TGTACCAGCAGCTTAGTTCCGACAGGGGAACAGTACTTC.

This clonotype has just a few counts. The chain has TRBV5-1 and TRBJ1-3; no definite D call. The CDR3 consists of 15 residues. Germline values: CDR1 SGHRS, CDR2 YFSETQ. V lost 2 bases to trimming and J lost 0 bases, with 9 bases between them. Written as DNA, the CDR3 is TGCGCCAGCAGCTTTCAGCCGACCTCTGGAAACACCATATATTTT. Protein: CASSFQPTSGNTIYF.

The chain employs TRBV14 and TRBJ1-2, with D tentatively TRBD1 (6 bases). The CDR3 runs to 13 residues. Looked up from germline, CDR1 is SGHDN and CDR2 is FVKESK. Trimming cost V 4 bases and J 6 bases, with 12 bases left between them. The CDR3 bases are TGTGCCAGCAGCCCTAGGACAGCTGATGGCTACACCTTC. This sequence encodes CASSPRTADGYTF.

This clonotype showed up just a few times. The rearrangement links TRBV6-5 to TRBJ1-4; D not resolved. The CDR3 totals 18 residues. Deletions cut 2 bases from V and 0 bases from J, with 16 bases between. Per the germline V gene, CDR1 is MNHEY and CDR2 is SVGAGI. The CDR3 DNA follows: TGTGCCAGCAGTTACACCCCACAGAGACTTGCAACTAATGAAAAACTGTTTTTT. Protein sequence: CASSYTPQRLATNEKLFF.

This clonotype was counted between two and nine times. The J gene is TRBJ1-2, the V gene TRBV4-2; possibly TRBD1 for D (6 bases). V was shortened by 0 bases and J by 2 bases, with 13 bases between the two germline ends. The CDR3 length is 16 residues. Per the germline V gene, CDR1 is LGHNA and CDR2 is YNFKEQ. CDR3 DNA sequence: TGTGCCAGCAGCCAAGAGCAGCCAGGGGCGAACTATGGCTACACCTTC. Translating gives CASSQEQPGANYGYTF.